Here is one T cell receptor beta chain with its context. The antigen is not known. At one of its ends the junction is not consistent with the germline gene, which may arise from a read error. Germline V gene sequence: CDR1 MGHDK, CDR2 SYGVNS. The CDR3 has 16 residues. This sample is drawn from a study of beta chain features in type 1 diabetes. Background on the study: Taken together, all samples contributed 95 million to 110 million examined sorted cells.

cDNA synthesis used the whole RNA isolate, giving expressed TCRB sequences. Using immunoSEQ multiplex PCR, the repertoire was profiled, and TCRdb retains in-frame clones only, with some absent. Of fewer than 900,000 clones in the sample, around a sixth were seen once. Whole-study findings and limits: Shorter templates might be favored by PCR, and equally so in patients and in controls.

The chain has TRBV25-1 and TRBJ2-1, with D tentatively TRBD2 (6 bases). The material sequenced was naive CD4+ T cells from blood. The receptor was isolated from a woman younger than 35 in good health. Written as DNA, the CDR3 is TGTGCCAGCAGTGCCGAGACTAGTCCACCTTACAATGAGCGGTTCTTC. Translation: CASSAETSPPYNERFF.